Sequencing of this TCR beta chain was carried out in a study of blood T cell repertoires in COVID-19. In the study overall: Acute and convalescent COVID-19 specimens originated in the United States, Italy and Spain.

The germline V gene encodes CDR1 MNHEY and CDR2 SVGAGI. The CDR3 sequence is 13 residues long. V was clipped by 7 bases and J by 1 base; unmatched bases: 1. Sequenced by immunoSEQ multiplex PCR; TCRdb stores in-frame clones only, minus some. This table has some 80,000 clones, 90% appearing once. The V and J genes are TRBV6-5 and TRBJ1-5; 7 bases agree with TRBD1. The sequenced sample consisted of peripheral blood. This sequence was found in a human donor in a cohort sampled during active COVID-19. The CDR3 coding sequence is TGTGCCAGCAAACAGGGGAGCAATCAGCCCCAGCATTTT. Translated, it gives CASKQGSNQPQHF.